The 17 T cell receptor beta chains reported below all come from one sample, sequenced in a study of blood T cell repertoires in COVID-19. Profiled with immunoSEQ multiplex PCR; TCRdb holds only in-frame clones, not every one. The top ten clones hold approximately 10% of a sample with about 170,000 clones, about 80% of them seen once. Sample: peripheral blood. These receptors were taken from a man aged 65 to 79 with active or convalescent COVID-19.

The chain recombines TRBV9 with TRBJ2-7, with 7 bases aligning to TRBD1. Germline loops: CDR1 SGDLS, CDR2 YYNGEE. The V segment lost 1 base and the J segment 2 bases; nucleotides outside the gene matches: 3. The CDR3 length is 14 residues. The CDR3 spells CASSVTGTAYEQYF. CDR3 in DNA: TGTGCCAGCAGCGTAACCGGGACAGCCTACGAGCAGTACTTC.

V and J are TRBV24-1 and TRBJ2-1; tentatively, D is TRBD1 (5 bases). Trimming cost V 9 bases and J 4 bases, with 12 bases left between them. CDR1 and CDR2 from the germline V gene are KGHDR and SFDVKD. This CDR3 is built from 13 residues. The DNA of the CDR3 is TGTGCCACCGGTTCAGGGCCATACAATGAGCAGTTCTTC. This gives the protein CATGSGPYNEQFF.

The chain uses TRBV30 and TRBJ2-1; TRBD2 aligns across 8 bases. The V and J ends lost 3 bases and 8 bases, in that order; junction bases with no gene match: 18. The CDR3 spans 17 residues. CDR1 and CDR2 from the germline V gene are GTSNPN and SVGIG (reference sequence). Here the CDR3 DNA reads TGTGCCTGGAGCCCGGGGACTAGTCGGATCTTGAGGGATGAGCAGTTCTTC. This codes for CAWSPGTSRILRDEQFF.

The rearrangement joins TRBV7-2 to TRBJ1-5, with D unclear. Per germline, CDR1 SGHTA and CDR2 FQGNSA. The CDR3 runs 13 residues. V was clipped by 5 bases and J by 7 bases, with 12 bases between them. The CDR3 DNA reads TGTGCCAGCAGCACCGGGGTAGGGCAGCCCCAGCATTTT. It yields the protein CASSTGVGQPQHF. The variable domain in full, completed from reference TRBV7-2 and TRBJ1-5, reads GAGVSQSPSNKVTEKGKDVELRCDPISGHTALYWYRQSLGQGLEFLIYFQGNSAPDKSGLPSDRFSAERTGGSVSTLTIQRTQQEDSAVYLCASSTGVGQPQHFGDGTRLSIL.

This clone was recorded a few times. The rearrangement uses TRBV7-2 and TRBJ2-7; 7 nucleotides match TRBD2. This CDR3 has 14 amino acids. Germline assignment: CDR1 SGHTA and CDR2 FQGNSA. The ends lost 6 bases at V and 0 bases at J; junction bases unmatched: 5. CDR3 sequence: CASRPGLGSYEQYF. For the CDR3, the DNA is TGTGCCAGCAGGCCAGGACTAGGCTCCTACGAGCAGTACTTC.

This clone was found a few times. CDR3 protein: CASSPPQTSGATYEQYF. The DNA for the CDR3 is TGTGCCAGCAGTCCTCCTCAGACTAGCGGGGCTACCTACGAGCAGTACTTC. V and J are TRBV6-6 and TRBJ2-7; 11 bases map to TRBD2. Germline V gene sequence: CDR1 MNHNY, CDR2 SVGAGI (reference sequence). This CDR3 spans 17 amino acids. V was pared by 5 bases and J by 2 bases, with 11 bases of the junction left unmatched.

The chain has TRBV27 and TRBJ1-6, with 10 positions matching TRBD1. The V gene end was trimmed by 6 bases and the J gene end by 7 bases; junction bases not matched to a gene: 9. This CDR3 has 16 residues. Germline assignment: CDR1 MNHEY and CDR2 SMNVEV (reference sequence). In DNA, the CDR3 is TGTGCCAGCAGCTTACTCGGGACAGGGGAAAATTCACCCCTCCACTTT. Amino acid sequence: CASSLLGTGENSPLHF.

The table lists this clone with a count of one. This rearrangement joins TRBV19 to TRBJ2-2, with 9 bases identical to TRBD1. With V trimmed by 10 bases and J by 10 bases, 13 bases remained unmatched. Germline values: CDR1 LNHDA, CDR2 SQIVND (reference sequence). The CDR3 sequence is 14 residues long. The CDR3 DNA reads TGTGCCACCAAAAGGGACAGGGCGATGGAGGAGCTGTTTTTT. The encoded protein is CATKRDRAMEELFF.

The chain carries TRBV7-2 and TRBJ1-4; the D gene is possibly TRBD1 (5 bases). CDR3 size: 13 residues. V was cut by 0 bases and J by 11 bases, with 10 bases left in between. CDR1 is SGHTA, CDR2 FQGNSA, per germline. CDR3 protein: CASSLAQGAKLFF. Here the CDR3 DNA reads TGTGCCAGCAGCTTAGCCCAGGGTGCGAAACTGTTTTTT.

This chain connects TRBV15 to TRBJ1-5; possibly TRBD1 for D (6 bases). Per germline, CDR1 LNHNV and CDR2 YYDKDF (reference sequence). V lost 5 bases and J 0 bases, leaving 14 bases between the germline ends. There are 16 residues in the CDR3. CDR3 nucleotides: TGTGCCACCAGCCCTTCGACAGGAGCTAGCAATCAGCCCCAGCATTTT. It yields the protein CATSPSTGASNQPQHF.

This rearrangement joins TRBV18 to TRBJ2-6, with 8 bases that match TRBD1. Germline CDR1 KGHSH, CDR2 LQKENI. The junction had 9 bases not matched to a gene; V was cut back by 4 bases and J by 4 bases. This CDR3 is 17 amino acids long. CDR3 nucleotide sequence: TGTGCCAGCTCACTCGGGACAGGTAAAACCGGGGCCAACGTCCTGACTTTC. This codes for CASSLGTGKTGANVLTF.

For this clone: The junction and the germline gene differ at one end; a read error may be behind it. The chain recombines TRBV7-2 with TRBJ2-3, with 8 bases fitting TRBD1. The CDR3 sequence is 15 residues long. In germline, CDR1 is SGHTA, CDR2 FQGNSA. CDR3 nucleotides: TGTGCCAGCAGCGGAAGGACAGGGAGCAGAGATACGCAGTATTTT. Translated, it gives CASSGRTGSRDTQYF.

The chain couples TRBV7-3 to TRBJ1-1; D is possibly TRBD1 (6 bases). Trimming pared 5 bases from V and 0 bases from J, leaving 13 bases between. The germline CDR1 and CDR2 sequences are SGHTA and FQGTGA. The CDR3 is made up of 15 amino acids. The CDR3 DNA follows: TGTGCCAGCAGCCCAGCCGACAGGATGAACACTGAAGCTTTCTTT. It is translated as CASSPADRMNTEAFF.

The chain couples TRBV5-1 to TRBJ1-4, with 9 bases fitting TRBD1. The CDR3 has 16 amino acids. Germline lookup yields CDR1 SGHRS and CDR2 YFSETQ. With V trimmed by 4 bases and J by 8 bases, 12 bases remained unmatched. The DNA of the CDR3 is TGCGCCAGCAGCCCCGGGACAGGGAGGGTTGGGGAAAAACTGTTTTTT. Encoded protein: CASSPGTGRVGEKLFF.

V is TRBV7-2 and J is TRBJ2-7, with D perhaps matching TRBD1 (6 bases). The germline V and J ends were trimmed by 3 bases and 4 bases, with 13 bases remaining between them. Germline V gene sequence: CDR1 SGHTA, CDR2 FQGNSA. This CDR3 region has 14 residues. CDR3 amino acids: CASSFQGTEYEQYF. The CDR3 DNA reads TGTGCCAGCAGCTTTCAGGGGACGGAGTACGAGCAGTACTTC.

This sequence joins TRBV30 and TRBJ1-6; D perhaps matches TRBD1 (6 bases). The V end lost 4 bases, the J end lost 0 bases, and 13 bases lay between the germline ends. The germline V gene has CDR1 GTSNPN and CDR2 SVGIG (reference sequence). The CDR3 runs to 16 residues. Here the CDR3 reads CAWTIGQSSYNSPLHF. The DNA of the CDR3 is TGTGCCTGGACTATAGGACAGAGCTCCTATAATTCACCCCTCCACTTT.

The rearrangement links TRBV5-1 to TRBJ2-2, with 7 positions matching TRBD1. The CDR3 runs to 16 residues. The ends lost 2 bases at V and 3 bases at J; junction bases unmatched: 7. Germline V gene sequence: CDR1 SGHRS, CDR2 YFSETQ. The chain's CDR3 is CASSFEGAIYTGELFF. For the CDR3, the DNA is TGCGCCAGCAGCTTTGAGGGGGCGATTTACACCGGGGAGCTGTTTTTT. Full variable domain (outside the CDR3, taken from reference TRBV5-1 and TRBJ2-2): KAGVTQTPRYLIKTRGQQVTLSCSPISGHRSVSWYQQTPGQGLQFLFEYFSETQRNKGNFPGRFSGRQFSNSRSEMNVSTLELGDSALYLCASSFEGAIYTGELFFGEGSRLTVL.